Listed below are T cell receptor beta chains from one sample, sequenced in a study of T cell repertoires in cytomegalovirus infection. TCRdb itself ran the reads through MiXCR, one entry per CDR3 protein. The repertoire holds about 900,000 distinct CDR3 sequences, with 25% to 40% as singletons. For these receptors, no antigen is known. This specimen consisted of cultured CD8+ T cells from PBMCs, obtained from culture after CMV antigen stimulation. The receptor set was obtained from a human donor in good health (CMV status not recorded). Some clones in this sample may be carry-over from other donors' samples. Each CDR3 is given with its conserved first and last residue. D genes are given only for firm matches. Clone sizes are given selectively: once, few, many, or a class where the clone is expanded.

TRBJ2-1	few	TRBV12-5	-	CASGSSDNEQFF	TGTGCTAGTGGCTCATCAGACAATGAGCAGTTCTTC
TRBJ2-1	-	TRBV7-6	-	CASSLAPRIYNEQFF	TGTGCCAGCAGCTTAGCGCCCAGAATATACAATGAGCAGTTCTTC
TRBJ2-7	-	TRBV4-1	TRBD2	CASSRLAGGAYEQYF	TGCGCCAGCAGCCGGTTAGCGGGGGGTGCCTACGAGCAGTACTTC
TRBJ2-1	-	TRBV5-1	TRBD2	CASSSGGYDTYNEQFF	TGCGCCAGCAGTAGCGGGGGTTACGACACCTACAATGAGCAGTTCTTC
TRBJ2-5	many	TRBV7-2	-	CASSPFGGLFRETQYF	TGTGCCAGCAGCCCCTTCGGGGGCCTGTTTCGCGAGACCCAGTACTTC
TRBJ1-5	few	TRBV6-1	-	CASSEEGAGARSNQPQHF	TGTGCCAGCAGTGAAGAAGGGGCAGGGGCCCGTAGCAATCAGCCCCAGCATTTT
TRBJ1-1	few	TRBV27	TRBD1	CASSLFQGASAEAFF	TGTGCCAGCAGTTTATTTCAGGGGGCGTCAGCTGAAGCTTTCTTT
TRBJ1-5	-	TRBV6-1	-	CASSLDTVNQPQHF	TGTGCCAGCAGTCTCGACACGGTTAATCAGCCCCAGCATTTT
TRBJ2-1	-	TRBV18	TRBD2	CASSPISLAGVQSSYNEQFF	TGTGCCAGCTCACCGATCTCGCTAGCGGGGGTCCAGAGCTCCTACAATGAGCAGTTCTTC
TRBJ2-3	few	TRBV15	-	CATSRVRWGGTDTQYF	TGTGCCACCAGCAGAGTGAGGTGGGGCGGCACAGATACGCAGTATTTT
TRBJ2-7	-	TRBV7-2	-	CASNLTGDRGNEQYF	TGTGCCAGCAACCTAACGGGAGACCGTGGTAACGAGCAGTACTTC
TRBJ1-5	many	TRBV6-1	TRBD1	CASSIQGNQPQHF	TGTGCCAGCAGTATACAGGGGAATCAGCCCCAGCATTTT
TRBJ2-3	many	TRBV7-6	TRBD2	CASSSIAGGLNTDTQYF	TGTGCCAGCAGCTCCATAGCGGGGGGGCTCAACACAGATACGCAGTATTTT